The 25 T cell receptor beta chains reported below all come from one sample, sequenced in a study of regulatory T cells in long-lasting Graves disease. Time point defined: persistent/refractory GD, antithyroid drugs over 5 years with positive TRAb. After RNA was extracted from PBMCs, the TCR library was made from it. Sequencing libraries for TCR beta were prepared with iRepertoire HTBI primers and Arm-PCR of CDR3 regions. TCRdb reanalysed the multiplex PCR reads using MiXCR and keeps one entry per CDR3 protein. The table has 400,000 or so distinct CDR3 sequences, about 25% seen once. This material consisted of peripheral blood mononuclear cells (PBMCs), taken when the disease was refractory, from a patient treated with antithyroid drugs. The receptors stem from a female donor with Graves disease.

This clonotype has just a few counts. The rearrangement uses TRBV10-3 and TRBJ2-2, with 13 bases aligning to TRBD2. Germline loops: CDR1 ENHRY, CDR2 SYGVKD. With V trimmed by 8 bases and J by 0 bases, 3 bases remained unmatched. The CDR3 has 16 amino acids. For the CDR3, the DNA is TGTGCCATCCCCGGGACTAGCGGGACGAACACCGGGGAGCTGTTTTTT. It translates to CAIPGTSGTNTGELFF.

This chain connects TRBV7-3 to TRBJ2-3; possibly TRBD1 for D (6 bases). Germline V gene data show CDR1 as SGHTA and CDR2 as FQGTGA. The CDR3 is 15 residues long. The V and J ends lost 5 bases and 0 bases respectively, with 12 bases between them. The DNA for the CDR3 is TGTGCCAGCAGCCTGACAGGAATAAGCACAGATACGCAGTATTTT. Its protein is CASSLTGISTDTQYF. Full variable domain (remainder filled in from reference TRBV7-3 and TRBJ2-3): GAGVSQTPSNKVTEKGKYVELRCDPISGHTALYWYRQSLGQGPEFLIYFQGTGAADDSGLPNDRFFAVRPEGSVSTLKIQRTERGDSAVYLCASSLTGISTDTQYFGPGTRLTVL.

This clonotype was found a few times. V and J are TRBV20-1 and TRBJ1-4, with 9 nucleotides matching TRBD1. This CDR3 comprises 15 residues. CDR1 is DFQATT and CDR2 is SNEGSKA in the germline V gene (reference sequence). V lost 2 bases to trimming and J lost 2 bases; unmatched junction nucleotides: 3. The CDR3 DNA is TGCAGTGCTAGAAAACAGGGGGCGACTAATGAAAAACTGTTTTTT. Protein sequence: CSARKQGATNEKLFF.

A note on this clonotype: With a much larger clone just one base away, this may be a read error. The rearrangement uses TRBV20-1 and TRBJ1-5, with D possibly TRBD1 on 6 matching bases. From germline, CDR1 is DFQATT and CDR2 SNEGSKA (reference sequence). Trimming pared 7 bases from V and 3 bases from J, leaving 13 bases between. The CDR3 has 13 residues. The CDR3 sequence: CSGSGGHNQPQHF. The CDR3 DNA sequence: TGCAGTGGGTCGGGGGGGCACAATCAGCCCCAGCATTTT.

The chain employs TRBV29-1 and TRBJ2-4; D call uncertain. The CDR3 is 13 residues long. Germline-derived CDR1 and CDR2 are SQVTM and ANQGSEA. V was trimmed by 6 bases and J by 3 bases, leaving 12 bases between them. The CDR3 nucleotides are TGCAGCGTCGGCGACTTGGTCAAAAACATTCAGTACTTC. Residues: CSVGDLVKNIQYF.

Remarks on this clonotype: A much larger clone is a single base away; this may be a read error. J is TRBJ2-5 and V is TRBV6-2 or TRBV6-3; D not resolved. Trimming cost V 2 bases and J 10 bases, with 14 bases left between them. The CDR3 has 13 residues. Looked up from germline, CDR1 is MNHEY and CDR2 is SVGEGT. In nucleotides, the CDR3 is TGTGCCAGCAGTTACCTTCCGTTGGAAGGCCAGTACTTC. Amino acid sequence: CASSYLPLEGQYF.

Only a few counts were recorded for this clonotype. The rearrangement joins TRBV29-1 to TRBJ2-5, with D hard to call. From germline, CDR1 is SQVTM and CDR2 ANQGSEA. CDR3 length: 13 amino acids. V was trimmed by 5 bases and J by 1 base, leaving 11 bases between them. CDR3 residues: CSVRTSVQETQYF. Here the CDR3 DNA reads TGCAGCGTTAGGACGTCCGTCCAAGAGACCCAGTACTTC.

In its sample, this clonotype was seen many times. The gene calls are TRBV12-3 or TRBV12-4 and TRBJ1-2; unclear D gene. The V end was cut by 6 bases, the J end by 5 bases, with 13 bases between. The CDR3 loop spans 13 amino acids. CDR3 amino acids: CASSLDREYGYTF. The CDR3 nucleotides read TGTGCCAGCAGCTTGGACCGCGAGTATGGCTACACCTTC.

This clonotype was detected ten times or more. The V call is TRBV28, the J call TRBJ1-4, with D unclear. CDR1 and CDR2 from the germline V gene are MDHEN and SYDVKM. Between the trimmed V and J ends, which lost 5 bases and 8 bases, there was a span of 12 bases. The CDR3 covers 13 residues. CDR3 in DNA: TGTGCCAGCAGTCTGCAGGTGGTCGAAAAACTGTTTTTT. It is translated as CASSLQVVEKLFF.

This clonotype showed up many times. The chain joins TRBV7-2 to TRBJ2-5; 7 bases map to TRBD2. Germline CDR1 and CDR2: SGHTA and FQGNSA. The junction had 10 bases not matched to a gene; V was cut back by 1 base and J by 5 bases. The CDR3 is made up of 16 amino acids. The CDR3 protein is CASSLDGGRGVETQYF. CDR3 nucleotides: TGTGCCAGCAGCTTAGATGGCGGGAGAGGTGTGGAGACCCAGTACTTC. The whole variable domain, remainder taken from reference TRBV7-2 and TRBJ2-5, is GAGVSQSPSNKVTEKGKDVELRCDPISGHTALYWYRQSLGQGLEFLIYFQGNSAPDKSGLPSDRFSAERTGGSVSTLTIQRTQQEDSAVYLCASSLDGGRGVETQYFGPGTRLLVL.

This clonotype appeared a few times. V is TRBV5-1 and J is TRBJ2-7; D unclear. The CDR3 runs to 15 residues. V lost 1 base to trimming and J lost 1 base, with 12 bases between them. Looked up from germline, CDR1 is SGHRS and CDR2 is YFSETQ. The CDR3 region has the DNA TGCGCCAGCAGCTTGAGGACCGATTCTTCCTACGAGCAGTACTTC. It is translated as CASSLRTDSSYEQYF.

A single count supports this clonotype. It is likely a read error, because the conserved phenylalanine at the end of the CDR3 is missing. The chain joins TRBV7-3 to TRBJ1-1; D unresolved. With 4 bases removed from V and 4 bases from J, the gap between germline ends came to 13 bases. Germline CDR1 SGHTA, CDR2 FQGTGA. This CDR3 region has 14 residues. The CDR3 DNA reads TGTGCCAGCAGCTCGCTCCCCTCAGGCACTGAAGCTTTCCTT. Translating gives CASSSLPSGTEAFL.

In this sample, this clonotype turned up many times. The chain joins TRBV2 to TRBJ1-6; 9 nucleotides agree with TRBD1. The CDR3 is 17 residues long. Looked up from germline, CDR1 is SNHLY and CDR2 is FYNNEI. V was pared by 0 bases and J by 8 bases, with 8 bases of the junction left unmatched. CDR3 nucleotides: TGTGCCAGCAGTGAAGCACGGGACAGGGTGAGGTATTCACCCCTCCACTTT. It codes for CASSEARDRVRYSPLHF.

This clonotype was seen repeatedly, ten times or more. The J gene is TRBJ2-5, the V gene TRBV20-1; 8 positions agree with TRBD2. CDR3 length: 15 amino acids. Germline trimming cut 5 bases from V and 1 base from J; bases unmatched to any gene: 9. Germline CDR1 is DFQATT and CDR2 is SNEGSKA (reference sequence). The CDR3 loop is CSAGRDSGTQETQYF. Written as DNA, the CDR3 is TGCAGTGCTGGCCGCGATAGCGGGACCCAAGAGACCCAGTACTTC.

The chain joins TRBV5-1 to TRBJ1-1; maybe TRBD1 (6 bases). V was shortened by 4 bases and J by 8 bases, with 18 bases between the two germline ends. CDR3 length: 14 residues. Germline loops: CDR1 SGHRS, CDR2 YFSETQ. CDR3 residues: CASSPQYTGFEAFF. CDR3 nucleotides: TGCGCCAGCAGCCCCCAATATACAGGGTTCGAAGCTTTCTTT.

The chain employs TRBV5-4 and TRBJ2-7; no definite D call. Germline CDR1 and CDR2: SGHNT and YYREEE (reference sequence). V was cut by 3 bases and J by 6 bases, with 10 bases left in between. This CDR3 has 12 amino acids. The CDR3 spells CASSSPESEQYF. In DNA form, the CDR3 reads TGTGCCAGCAGCTCCCCTGAGAGCGAGCAGTACTTC.

This clonotype has only a few counts. The V gene is TRBV20-1, the J gene TRBJ2-1; 8 nucleotides match TRBD2. Germline lookup yields CDR1 DFQATT and CDR2 SNEGSKA (reference sequence). V dropped 0 bases and J dropped 5; count of bases not matched to a gene: 3. The CDR3 runs to 14 residues. CDR3 amino acids: CSARDVAGNNEQFF. The CDR3 DNA follows: TGCAGTGCTAGAGACGTAGCGGGAAACAATGAGCAGTTCTTC.

This clonotype occurred a few times. The chain has TRBV20-1 and TRBJ2-7; 12 nucleotides align to TRBD2. Germline V gene sequence: CDR1 DFQATT, CDR2 SNEGSKA (reference sequence). The CDR3 spans 16 residues. Losses at the gene ends were 3 bases for V and 3 bases for J; bases not matched to a gene: 9. CDR3 nucleotides: TGCAGTGCTAGGGGACTAGCGGGCAGGCCTTACTACGAGCAGTACTTC. Translating it yields CSARGLAGRPYYEQYF.

This chain connects TRBV25-1 to TRBJ2-5; no clear D. The CDR3 length is 15 residues. The germline gives CDR1 MGHDK, CDR2 SYGVNS. The V end was cut by 1 base, the J end by 1 base, with 10 bases between. CDR3 residues: CASSEFAGLQETQYF. Here the CDR3 DNA reads TGTGCCAGCAGTGAATTTGCAGGTCTCCAAGAGACCCAGTACTTC.

At least ten counts were recorded for this clonotype. The V gene is TRBV12-3 or TRBV12-4, the J gene TRBJ2-1; unclear D gene. This CDR3 has 16 residues. Trimming removed 5 bases at V and 6 bases at J, with 20 bases between. This CDR3 reads CASSRPAVLQGNEQFF. CDR3 nucleotides: TGTGCCAGCAGTCGTCCCGCTGTACTACAAGGCAATGAGCAGTTCTTC.

The V gene is TRBV7-2, the J gene TRBJ2-3; D not resolved. This CDR3 region has 16 residues. V lost 0 bases to trimming and J lost 2 bases, with 12 bases between them. Germline assignment: CDR1 SGHTA and CDR2 FQGNSA. The CDR3 bases are TGTGCCAGCAGCTTAGCGGGCGCGGAGCTCACAGATACGCAGTATTTT. Protein sequence: CASSLAGAELTDTQYF.

This clonotype has ten or more counts. The V and J genes are TRBV29-1 and TRBJ1-2; D perhaps matches TRBD1 (6 bases). The CDR3 spans 14 residues. V was pared by 7 bases and J by 7 bases, with 22 bases between. Germline assignment: CDR1 SQVTM and CDR2 ANQGSEA. DNA of the CDR3: TGCAGCGCCCTAACCGGGGGGCGAATACTTGGCTACACCTTC. Translating it yields CSALTGGRILGYTF.

The V gene is TRBV5-4, the J gene TRBJ2-5; 10 positions match TRBD2. V was pared by 2 bases and J by 5 bases, with 9 bases of the junction left unmatched. The CDR3 extends over 16 amino acids. Germline CDR1 is SGHNT and CDR2 is YYREEE (reference sequence). CDR3 in DNA: TGTGCCAGCAGCTTTCGAAGGCTAGCGGGAGAGGAGACCCAGTACTTC. As protein: CASSFRRLAGEETQYF.

At least ten counts were recorded for this clonotype. This chain uses TRBV28 with TRBJ2-5; the match to TRBD1 covers 9 bases. The V segment lost 7 bases and the J segment 5 bases; nucleotides outside the gene matches: 11. This CDR3 region has 15 residues. Germline assignment: CDR1 MDHEN and CDR2 SYDVKM. The CDR3 is CASKQPGQGYETQYF. CDR3 DNA sequence: TGTGCCAGCAAGCAACCGGGACAGGGATATGAGACCCAGTACTTC. Together with reference TRBV28 and TRBJ2-5, the CDR3 gives the full variable domain: DVKVTQSSRYLVKRTGEKVFLECVQDMDHENMFWYRQDPGLGLRLIYFSYDVKMKEKGDIPEGYSVSREKKERFSLILESASTNQTSMYLCASKQPGQGYETQYFGPGTRLLVL.

The chain combines TRBV5-1 with TRBJ2-5; 10 bases fit TRBD2. The CDR3 length is 15 residues. Germline V gene data show CDR1 as SGHRS and CDR2 as YFSETQ. The J segment lost 5 bases and the V segment lost 2 bases, leaving 6 bases of the junction unmatched. The DNA for the CDR3 is TGCGCCAGCAGCTTTCTACTAGCGGGAAAGGAGACCCAGTACTTC. Translating it yields CASSFLLAGKETQYF. The complete variable domain, with remaining parts taken from reference TRBV5-1 and TRBJ2-5, reads KAGVTQTPRYLIKTRGQQVTLSCSPISGHRSVSWYQQTPGQGLQFLFEYFSETQRNKGNFPGRFSGRQFSNSRSEMNVSTLELGDSALYLCASSFLLAGKETQYFGPGTRLLVL.